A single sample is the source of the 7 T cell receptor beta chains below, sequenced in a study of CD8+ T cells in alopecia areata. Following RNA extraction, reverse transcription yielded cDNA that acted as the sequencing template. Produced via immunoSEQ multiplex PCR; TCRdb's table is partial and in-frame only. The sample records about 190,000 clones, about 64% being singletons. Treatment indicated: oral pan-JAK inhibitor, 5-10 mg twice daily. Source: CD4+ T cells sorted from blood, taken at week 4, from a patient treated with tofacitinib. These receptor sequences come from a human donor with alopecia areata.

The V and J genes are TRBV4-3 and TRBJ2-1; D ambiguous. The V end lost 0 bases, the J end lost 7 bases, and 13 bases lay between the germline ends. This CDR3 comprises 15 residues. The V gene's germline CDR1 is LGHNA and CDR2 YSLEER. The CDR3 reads CASSQDRVGWNEQFF. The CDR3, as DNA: TGCGCCAGCAGCCAAGATCGTGTGGGCTGGAATGAGCAGTTCTTC.

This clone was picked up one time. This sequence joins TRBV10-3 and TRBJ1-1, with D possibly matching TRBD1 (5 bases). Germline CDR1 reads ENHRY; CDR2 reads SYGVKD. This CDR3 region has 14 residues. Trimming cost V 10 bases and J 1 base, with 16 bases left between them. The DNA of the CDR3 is TGTGCCACGCGACGGGACCCGGGGAACACTGAAGCTTTCTTT. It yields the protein CATRRDPGNTEAFF.

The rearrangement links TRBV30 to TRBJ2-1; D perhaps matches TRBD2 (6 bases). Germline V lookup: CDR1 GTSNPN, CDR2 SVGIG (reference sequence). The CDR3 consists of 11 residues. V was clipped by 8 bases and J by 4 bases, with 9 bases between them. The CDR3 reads CALGGYNEQFF. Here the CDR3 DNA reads TGTGCCCTAGGAGGGTACAATGAGCAGTTCTTC.

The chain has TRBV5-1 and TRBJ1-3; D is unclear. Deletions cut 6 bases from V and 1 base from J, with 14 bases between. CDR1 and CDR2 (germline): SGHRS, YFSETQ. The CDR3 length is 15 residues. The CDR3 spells CASKSQWGSGNTIYF. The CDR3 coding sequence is TGCGCCAGCAAATCGCAGTGGGGTTCTGGAAACACCATATATTTT.

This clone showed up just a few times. For the CDR3, the DNA is TGTGCCTGGAGTGTAATGGACGAACAACAGCCCCAGCATTTT. Protein product: CAWSVMDEQQPQHF. V usage is TRBV30 and J usage is TRBJ1-5; no clear D gene. With 0 bases removed from V and 7 bases from J, the gap between germline ends came to 13 bases. The CDR3 is 14 residues long. Germline V gene lookup returns CDR1 GTSNPN and CDR2 SVGIG (reference sequence). Full variable domain (missing parts from reference TRBV30 and TRBJ1-5): SQTIHQWPATLVQPVGSPLSLECTVEGTSNPNLYWYRQAAGRGLQLLFYSVGIGQISSEVPQNLSASRPQDRQFILSSKKLLLSDSGFYLCAWSVMDEQQPQHFGDGTRLSIL.

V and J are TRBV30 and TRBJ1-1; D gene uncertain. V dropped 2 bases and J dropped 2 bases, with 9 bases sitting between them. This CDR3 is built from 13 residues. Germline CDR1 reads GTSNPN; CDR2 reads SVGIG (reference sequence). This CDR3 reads CAWSFHSNTEAFF. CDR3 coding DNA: TGTGCCTGGAGTTTTCACAGTAACACTGAAGCTTTCTTT. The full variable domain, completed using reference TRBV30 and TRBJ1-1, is SQTIHQWPATLVQPVGSPLSLECTVEGTSNPNLYWYRQAAGRGLQLLFYSVGIGQISSEVPQNLSASRPQDRQFILSSKKLLLSDSGFYLCAWSFHSNTEAFFGQGTRLTVV.

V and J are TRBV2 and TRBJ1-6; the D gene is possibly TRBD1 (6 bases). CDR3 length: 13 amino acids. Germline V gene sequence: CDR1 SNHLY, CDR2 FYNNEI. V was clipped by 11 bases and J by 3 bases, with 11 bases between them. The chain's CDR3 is CAAGADYNSPLHF. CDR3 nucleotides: TGTGCCGCGGGGGCGGACTATAATTCACCCCTCCACTTT.